These T cell receptor beta chains were read from a single sample in a study of blood T cells in healthy people across ages. MiXCR was run by TCRdb on the 5' RACE reads, yielding one entry per CDR3 protein. This sample has over 600,000 distinct CDR3 sequences, with about 56% found just once. The material sequenced was blood. These receptors all stem from a man in his forties in good health. Both conserved end residues are part of each CDR3. Each record gives: clone size, V gene, J gene, D gene, CDR3 protein, CDR3 DNA. D genes are given only for firm matches. Rows give clone size only sometimes, using once, few, many, or a class for an expanded clone.

.	TRBV28	TRBJ2-5	.	CASSLGHMETQYF	TGTGCCAGCAGTTTGGGTCATATGGAGACCCAGTACTTC
few	TRBV9	TRBJ2-3	.	CASSVDGRTDTQYF	TGTGCCAGCAGCGTAGATGGCAGAACAGATACGCAGTATTTT
.	TRBV24-1	TRBJ2-1	.	CATSDRGPKYNEQFF	TGTGCCACCAGTGATCGGGGGCCGAAATACAATGAGCAGTTCTTC
once	TRBV7-7	TRBJ2-5	.	CASSLQGEFQETQYF	TGTGCTAGCAGCTTACAGGGTGAGTTCCAAGAGACCCAGTACTTC
.	TRBV20-1	TRBJ2-3	.	CSASSASVDTQYF	TGCAGTGCTAGCTCGGCTAGCGTGGATACGCAGTATTTT
.	TRBV5-6	TRBJ1-6	.	CASSLDATNSPLHF	TGTGCCAGCAGCTTGGACGCGACTAATTCACCCCTCCACTTT
few	TRBV4-2	TRBJ2-7	TRBD2	CASSQDLRLAVYEQYF	TGTGCCAGCAGCCAAGATCTACGACTAGCGGTCTACGAGCAGTACTTC
few	TRBV5-1	TRBJ2-7	.	CASSLEASARDEQYF	TGCGCCAGCAGCTTGGAGGCGAGCGCACGGGACGAGCAGTACTTC
.	TRBV5-1	TRBJ2-7	.	CASSYSTETYEQYF	TGCGCCAGCAGCTATTCTACGGAAACCTACGAGCAGTACTTC
few	TRBV29-1	TRBJ1-5	.	CSVEDPGGQPQHF	TGCAGCGTTGAAGACCCGGGTGGTCAGCCCCAGCATTTT
.	TRBV4-3	TRBJ2-5	.	CASSQGGRGAEAQYF	TGCGCCAGCAGCCAAGGTGGTAGAGGGGCAGAGGCCCAGTACTTC
.	TRBV5-1	TRBJ2-7	TRBD2	CASSTGLAGQYF	TGCGCCAGCAGTACCGGACTAGCGGGGCAGTACTTC
many	TRBV20-1	TRBJ2-1	TRBD2	CSAREPGLADYNEQFF	TGCAGTGCTAGAGAGCCGGGACTAGCGGACTACAATGAGCAGTTCTTC
.	TRBV20-1	TRBJ1-5	.	CSARDEGQTYSNQPQHF	TGCAGTGCTAGAGATGAGGGGCAGACTTATAGCAATCAGCCCCAGCATTTT
.	TRBV6-4	TRBJ2-7	TRBD1	CASSDSGTESVSPYEQYF	TGTGCCAGCAGTGACTCCGGGACAGAGAGCGTTAGCCCCTACGAGCAGTACTTC
.	TRBV20-1	TRBJ2-3	TRBD1	CSASGQGAADTRYF	TGCAGTGCTTCGGGACAGGGGGCCGCAGATACGCGGTATTTT
few	TRBV11-2	TRBJ2-3	.	CASSSGTRTQYF	TGTGCCAGCAGCTCCGGGACCAGAACGCAGTATTTT
few	TRBV7-2	TRBJ2-1	TRBD2	CASSYRTSGSEQFF	TGTGCCAGCAGCTACCGGACTAGCGGGAGTGAGCAGTTCTTC
once	TRBV7-2	TRBJ1-1	.	CASSGWTVNTEAFF	TGTGCCAGCAGCGGGTGGACAGTGAACACTGAAGCTTTCTTT
.	TRBV4-1	TRBJ2-5	TRBD1	CASSQTGMAQETQYF	TGCGCCAGCAGCCAGACAGGGATGGCCCAAGAGACCCAGTACTTC
.	TRBV7-2	TRBJ2-1	TRBD1	CASSLAGTGEYEQFF	TGTGCCAGCAGCTTAGCAGGGACAGGGGAATATGAGCAGTTCTTC
.	TRBV5-6	TRBJ2-5	TRBD2	CANSFGTSVIQETQYF	TGTGCCAACAGCTTCGGGACTAGCGTTATCCAAGAGACCCAGTACTTC
.	TRBV24-1	TRBJ2-1	TRBD1	CATSDTGGSSYNEQFF	TGTGCCACCAGTGATACAGGGGGCTCCTCCTACAATGAGCAGTTCTTC
.	TRBV3-1	TRBJ2-3	TRBD1	CASSPGLDRATDTQYF	TGTGCCAGCAGCCCTGGGCTGGACAGGGCCACAGATACGCAGTATTTT
.	TRBV3-1	TRBJ1-5	.	CASSQDLGGDQPQHF	TGTGCCAGCAGCCAAGATTTGGGGGGAGATCAGCCCCAGCATTTT
.	TRBV6-1	TRBJ2-2	.	CASSVRTTNTGELFF	TGTGCCAGCAGTGTGAGGACAACGAACACCGGGGAGCTGTTTTTT
.	TRBV6-2/TRBV6-3	TRBJ1-1	.	CATREVGTFF	TGTGCCACCCGAGAGGTCGGGACTTTCTTT
few	TRBV6-6	TRBJ1-2	.	CASSYASGGRTNYGYTF	TGTGCCAGCAGTTATGCATCCGGCGGCCGGACTAACTATGGCTACACCTTC
.	TRBV7-2	TRBJ1-5	.	CASREQSAPGQPQHF	TGTGCCAGCAGAGAGCAGAGTGCCCCCGGTCAGCCCCAGCATTTT
once	TRBV5-1	TRBJ2-4	.	CASSLDSVGNIQYF	TGCGCCAGCAGCTTGGATAGCGTAGGAAACATTCAGTACTTC
.	TRBV7-3	TRBJ1-6	.	CASSLGPINSPLHF	TGTGCCAGCAGCTTGGGACCTATAAATTCACCCCTCCACTTT
.	TRBV28	TRBJ1-5	.	CVSSLWTDRNQPQHF	TGTGTCAGCAGTTTATGGACCGACCGCAATCAGCCCCAGCATTTT
.	TRBV6-5	TRBJ2-1	TRBD1	CASSSYRQGKDEQFF	TGTGCCAGCAGTTCTTATCGACAGGGAAAGGATGAGCAGTTCTTC
.	TRBV27	TRBJ2-1	.	CASSQADNEQFF	TGTGCCAGCAGTCAGGCTGACAATGAGCAGTTCTTC
few	TRBV11-3	TRBJ2-5	.	CASSLASLGLSYEQYF	TGTGCCAGCAGCTTGGCCTCCTTAGGGCTTAGCTATGAGCAGTACTTC
many	TRBV6-6	TRBJ1-6	TRBD1	CASSYSGQGDNSPLHF	TGTGCCAGCAGTTACTCGGGACAGGGAGATAATTCACCCCTCCACTTT
once	TRBV6-1	TRBJ2-6	.	CASSVLGASISGANVLTF	TGTGCCAGCAGTGTTCTAGGAGCGAGCATCTCTGGGGCCAACGTCCTGACTTTC
few	TRBV12-3/TRBV12-4	TRBJ2-1	TRBD2	CASTPLAGARNEQFF	TGTGCCAGCACCCCACTAGCGGGGGCGCGGAATGAGCAGTTCTTC
.	TRBV7-6	TRBJ1-1	TRBD1	CASSLEQGIWSEAFF	TGTGCCAGCAGCTTAGAACAGGGGATTTGGAGTGAAGCTTTCTTT